This T cell receptor beta chain was observed in a study of T cells in localized non-small cell lung cancer. General observations from the study: Uninvolved adjacent lung had the highest recorded T cell clonality, with tumor below it. There was an association of higher blood T cell density with longer overall survival. A median of approximately 60 of the top 100 tumor clones appeared in adjacent lung, which was paired and uninvolved.

Germline CDR1 and CDR2: SGHVS and FNYEAQ. The J segment lost 5 bases and the V segment lost 2 bases, leaving 5 bases of the junction unmatched. The CDR3 contains 15 residues. As concerns this clone: What it recognizes is unknown.

Assay used: immunoSEQ multiplex PCR; TCRdb lists only in-frame clones, some missing. The sample has about 24,000 clones, approximately 90% seen once; the top ten hold around 5.7%. V is TRBV7-6 and J is TRBJ1-4, with 7 nucleotides matching TRBD1. The sequence came from a man aged 40 to 70 with stage II lung adenocarcinoma. The source was PBMCs, collected before any cancer treatment. CDR3 amino acids: CASSLTGQINEKLFF. CDR3 nucleotides: TGTGCCAGCAGCTTAACGGGACAGATAAATGAAAAACTGTTTTTT.